This TCR beta chain was captured by sequencing in a study of T cell responses to AZD1222 COVID-19 vaccine. Overall study results and limits: Nearly half of spike-specific TCRs reportedly go after variant regions that carry no mutations. Baseline serostatus was positive in only a handful of AZD1222 recipients. Along spike, vaccine-associated CD4 TCRs were found throughout, with dominance at 160-218 and 743-854.

Data came from immunoSEQ multiplex PCR; TCRdb stores just in-frame clones and leaves some out. The data show more than 95,000 clones, around 90% seen once. The CDR3 loop spans 13 amino acids. Per the germline V gene, CDR1 is SGHDN and CDR2 is FVKESK. J lost 3 bases, V lost 3 bases, and 2 bases had no gene match. With regard to this clone: Its target is unknown.

The sample in question was peripheral blood, obtained on day 0 of MenACWY control vaccination. The chain uses TRBV14 and TRBJ2-7; 7 bases line up with TRBD1. The origin of this receptor is an adult in good health. The chain's CDR3 is CASSHSGGYEQYV. Here the CDR3 DNA reads TGTGCCAGCAGCCATTCAGGGGGCTACGAGCAGTACGTC.